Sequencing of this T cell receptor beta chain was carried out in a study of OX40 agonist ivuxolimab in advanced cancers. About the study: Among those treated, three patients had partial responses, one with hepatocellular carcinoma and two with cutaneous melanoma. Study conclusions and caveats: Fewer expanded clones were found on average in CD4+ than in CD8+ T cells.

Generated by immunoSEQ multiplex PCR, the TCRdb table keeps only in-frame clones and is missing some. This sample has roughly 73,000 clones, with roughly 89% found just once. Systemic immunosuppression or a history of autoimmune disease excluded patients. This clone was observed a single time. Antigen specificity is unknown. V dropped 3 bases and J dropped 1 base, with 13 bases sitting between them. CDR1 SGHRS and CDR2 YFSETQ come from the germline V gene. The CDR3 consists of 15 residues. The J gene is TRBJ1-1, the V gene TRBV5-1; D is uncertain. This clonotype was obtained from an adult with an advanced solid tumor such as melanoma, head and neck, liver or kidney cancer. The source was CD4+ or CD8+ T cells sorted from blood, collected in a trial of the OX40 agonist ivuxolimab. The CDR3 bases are TGCGCCAGCAGCTCGGCCCCGACGGGGAACACTGAAGCTTTCTTT. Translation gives CASSSAPTGNTEAFF.